This TCR beta chain was captured by sequencing in a study of cytomegalovirus exposure and HLA in healthy donors (dated by TCRdb to 2015 to 2018). Background on the whole study: In an earlier analysis of several hundred of the donors, 276 Gb of sequence data and just under 120 million unique TCR beta sequences from about 190 million T cells were reported. An early release that covered around 590 HLA-typed donors contained about 300 gigabases of sequencing data and about 84 million unique TCR sequences. The genetic ancestry cluster associated with self-reported Caucasian donors included around 76% of the approximately 410 genotyped donors. The study was designed to test whether signatures of past pathogen exposure could be identified by cataloging public T cell receptors. The study used immunosequencing to profile the T cell repertoires of under 700 subjects and linked those repertoires to cytomegalovirus serostatus. Along with the approximately 650-subject first cohort, a separate validation cohort of roughly 110 different subjects was used. To predict cytomegalovirus infection status, the study brought together high-throughput TCR immunosequencing, statistical association of individual TCRs with disease status, and machine learning. To study patterns of TCR occurrence, a later analysis re-analyzed previously published TCR beta repertoires from 666 donors and added high-resolution HLA genotyping. Rather than drawing on any new phenotypic data, the later analysis identified candidate immune exposures from TCR beta sequences and the way those sequences occurred across donors. An earlier analysis of approximately 640 of the donors applied high-throughput TCR beta sequencing to assess whether each TCR beta V gene segment acted as functional or pseudogenic. Alongside the repertoire data, information on donor age, sex, ethnicity and CMV serostatus was compiled. In a later genetic analysis, genome-wide SNP genotypes for about three fifths of the 666 donors were used, and that subset was treated as a discovery cohort. Every discovery cohort repertoire had been produced on one sequencing platform. HLA typing included class I and class II loci at four-digit resolution. The number of donors typed differed by locus, with roughly 629-640 for A, B, C, DRB1 and DQB1, about 500 for DQA1, 606 for DPA1, and some 450 for DPB1. Because of strong linkage in the cohort, a few DR-DQ haplotypes were treated as single units for association and clustering. On average, roughly 250,000 unique TCR beta nucleotide sequences were sequenced per donor among about 400 genotyped donors of the cohort, with about 19% of those sequences being non-productive.

Concerning this clone: There is no known antigen for this receptor. Per-base quality was not reported, and no clone a single base away is much larger than it.

Broad study findings and their caveats: This cohort had only TCR beta chains sequenced, and the lack of alpha or paired-chain data limited which features could be detected. Across donors, most TCR sequences were observed very rarely, whereas some public TCRs were present in many individuals. The authors suggested that the approach could potentially be generalized to other disease states and immunological phenotypes. The earlier analysis of a few hundred of the donors excluded about 16 rarely observed V segments, including chromosome 9 orphons, because counts were too low. The classifier was reported to diagnose cytomegalovirus status with high specificity and sensitivity in both the original cohort and the validation cohort. Several of the top co-occurrence clusters appeared to be linked to parvovirus B19, influenza, CMV and Epstein-Barr virus, according to a later analysis. Three of the identified cytomegalovirus-associated TCR beta chains were confirmed in vitro to be specific for cytomegalovirus antigens. When HLA alleles, especially DR and DQ, strongly co-occurred, attributing TCR associations to individual alleles was difficult. A later genetic analysis reported fewer N-insertions in productive TCRs among donors in an Asian-associated ancestry cluster than the approximately 670-donor mean. In a later genetic analysis, a missense DCLRE1C variant was associated with V-gene and J-gene trimming of TCR beta chains, and the association was replicated in an independent cohort. Because HLA typing was unavailable for some donors at each locus, only the typed subset was used in association tests. Linkage disequilibrium might explain the correlated functional status among segregating V segments, but an unknown experimental factor could not be excluded. An earlier analysis of some 590 of the donors showed that most TCR beta V segments appeared in productive rearrangements either about 87% or about 30% of the time, which broadly matched IMGT annotations. A further reported finding was that TCR beta sequences accurately predicted the HLA-A and HLA-B alleles for most subjects in the first cohort. A later analysis associated around 16,000 TCR beta sequences with specific HLA alleles at a false discovery rate of 0.05. Immune exposure information for the cohort was limited to CMV serostatus. Sequencing depth was assumed to be roughly uniform across donors in the presence/absence analyses, though that assumption may not hold. The study listed 164 TCR beta chains as associated with cytomegalovirus. A later analysis found that TCR association rates varied across HLA loci, with DRB1 alleles showing the most associated TCRs and HLA-C alleles the fewest. In a later analysis, HLA-associated TCR beta chains were found to be more clonally expanded and to have lower generation probabilities than equally common non-associated chains. A cluster of highly shared sequence variants was judged likely to be a technical artifact of the sequencing pipeline. Most CMV-associated TCR beta chains appeared to be HLA-restricted in a later analysis, and the HLA associations seemed to be driven largely by CMV exposure. Because the 87-base-pair reads could not distinguish some IMGT-functional V segments, including TRBV6-2 and TRBV6-3, those segments were excluded.

The cohort comprised 710 or so healthy bone marrow donors. All cohort members were sampled while nominally healthy, although unrecorded immune exposures were likely present. The donor tested CMV seropositive and was one of the 289 seropositive cohort members. A peripheral blood sample was collected from each donor, and TCR beta sequencing was performed on peripheral blood mononuclear cells. The Qiagen DNeasy Blood Extraction Kit was used to extract genomic DNA from the blood cell samples. The protocol used for the library was the immunoSEQ multiplex PCR assay. For the multiplex PCR, a mixture combining 60 forward primers for TCR Vbeta segments and 13 reverse primers for TCR Jbeta segments was used. The CDR3 region of rearranged TCR beta genes was amplified from genomic DNA by a multiplex PCR assay. On the Illumina HiSeq System, the amplified TCR beta libraries were sequenced as 87-base-pair reads. Per the original workflow: Across the roughly 640 repertoires, a later analysis counted 78 million or so unique TCR beta chains, roughly 11 million of which were shared by at least two donors. To remove PCR and sequencing errors, raw reads were error-corrected and collapsed into unique sequences using a nearest-neighbor algorithm that merged closely related sequences. V, D and J gene segments were assigned by aligning CDR3 sequences to IMGT reference sequences. Each retained sequence needed at least a six-nucleotide match to both a V gene segment and a J gene segment. A rearrangement was called productive if the CDR3 had no stop codons and remained in frame with V and J, and every other rearrangement was called non-productive. CDR3 was defined by IMGT convention, running from the second conserved V-encoded cysteine to the conserved J-encoded phenylalanine. The earlier analysis of roughly 590 of the donors excluded sequences that lacked an unambiguous match to a single V gene segment. An earlier analysis of under 750 of the donors called V segments functional above 56.7% productive rearrangements and segregating when the between-donor standard deviation exceeded 5%. A statistical classification framework was developed to diagnose cytomegalovirus status using the catalog of TCR beta chain sequences. In a later analysis, V and J genes were assigned by comparing TCR nucleotide sequences against IMGT/GENE-DB human TR gene sequences. A later analysis assigned CDR3 sequences and most-parsimonious VDJ recombination scenarios with the TCRdist pipeline. In a later analysis, each TCR beta chain was defined by its CDR3 amino acid sequence together with its V-gene family, and reads without a unique V-gene family were excluded. To address suspected cross-contamination and a sequencing artifact, a later analysis removed 592 highly shared, low-generation-probability nucleotide sequences. In a later analysis, a clonal expansion index was calculated for each public chain from normalized within-repertoire ranks of inferred template counts. Generation probabilities in a later analysis came from a VDJ recombination model fitted to out-of-frame rearrangements, and those results were checked against IGoR. A later analysis scored TCR-TCR, TCR-HLA and TCR-CMV co-occurrence with hypergeometric tests, applying a repertoire-size bias correction to TCR pairs. False discovery rates were estimated in a later analysis by permuting HLA or CMV assignments 20 times. In a later analysis, co-occurring TCRs were grouped using DBSCAN, with TCRdist sequence similarity added in when clustering inside HLA-allele-positive subsets. Repertoires with fewer than 30,000 or more than 120,000 public chains, plus five repertoires with anomalous nucleotide sharing, were excluded from co-occurrence clustering. In its TCRdb copy, this immuneACCESS table keeps in-frame sequences only and misses some clones. Where compared with another copy, unresolved V genes explain less than half of these, and the others have no known cause. That table furnishes V, J and clone size, whereas the DNA furnished D and trimming. This sample comprises around 100,000 clones, around 82% of them detected only once. The ten top clones hold 10% of the sample.

The CDR3 starts with the cysteine, ends with the phenylalanine, and has 16 residues. The DNA shown is the 48-base CDR3, in frame from base 1. Trimming takes 4 bases from V and 4 bases from J, and the germline ends sit 18 bases apart. According to the germline V gene, CDR1 reads SGHRS and CDR2 reads YFSETQ. The chain was built from TRBV5-1 and TRBJ2-1; the D gene identity is not certain. The receptor was derived from a woman between 18 and 29 years old in good health and CMV-seropositive. The sequencing input was PBMCs. Here is the DNA: TGCGCCAGCAGCCAAACTCCTGGTAGCTATTACAATGAGCAGTTCTTC. It encodes CASSQTPGSYYNEQFF.